The present T cell receptor (beta chain) was sequenced within a study of cytomegalovirus exposure and HLA in healthy donors. Study as a whole: The 110 million or so unique TCR beta sequences, from about 170 million T cells, were found by an earlier analysis. Most genotyped donors, around four fifths of 398, had Caucasian-associated genetic ancestry.

Germline V CDR1 and CDR2: SQVTM, ANQGSEA. V was clipped by 7 bases and J by 8 bases; unmatched bases: 9. The CDR3 loop spans 13 amino acids. A multiplex PCR was run with 60 Vbeta primers and 13 Jbeta primers. This table comes from immunoSEQ multiplex PCR, and its TCRdb copy is limited to in-frame clones, with some not included. The sample holds roughly 200,000 clones; approximately 79% are singletons and the top ten take 3.5% to 5%. This TCR was recovered from a woman aged 25-40 years in good health and CMV-seropositive. The chain is built from TRBV29-1 and TRBJ1-2, with TRBD1 identical over 11 bases. The material sequenced was PBMCs. The CDR3 DNA follows: TGCAGCGGGCTTGGACAGGGGGCAAAAGGCTACACCTTC. This gives the protein CSGLGQGAKGYTF.